This TCR beta chain was sequenced for a study of T cells in localized non-small cell lung cancer. This clone was detected only once. Looked up from germline, CDR1 is LNHDA and CDR2 is SQIVND (reference sequence). The V end lost 0 bases, the J end lost 6 bases, and 10 bases lay between the germline ends. The CDR3 loop spans 14 amino acids. Clones were sequenced by immunoSEQ multiplex PCR, and TCRdb holds only the in-frame ones, with some missing. The table records about 39,000 clones, 79% of them present only once. The source of this sequence is a woman aged 35-75 years with stage II squamous cell lung carcinoma. V and J are TRBV19 and TRBJ2-3; D is ambiguous. The sample here was PBMCs, taken before any cancer treatment. Written as DNA, the CDR3 is TGTGCCAGTAGTATAGATCCTGGCAAGGATACGCAGTATTTT. Protein sequence: CASSIDPGKDTQYF.